The rows below give T cell receptor beta chains drawn from one sample of a study of cytomegalovirus exposure and HLA in healthy donors. Measured with immunoSEQ multiplex PCR; TCRdb has only the in-frame clones, and not every one. The data hold roughly 310,000 clones, with 88% observed a single time. The sequencing sample was made of PBMCs. These receptors came from a man between 25 and 39 years old in good health and CMV-seronegative. Both conserved end residues are part of each CDR3. The D gene is left open where the match is weak. Rows may omit the clone size; those that give it use once, few, many or a size class.

d_call: TRBD2; clone_size: .; v_call: TRBV5-4; j_call: TRBJ2-7; cdr3_aa: CASSLGGGGYEQYF; cdr3_nt: TGTGCCAGCAGCTTGGGCGGCGGGGGATACGAGCAGTACTTC
d_call: .; clone_size: .; v_call: TRBV2; j_call: TRBJ2-3; cdr3_aa: CASRKEGLHTDTQYF; cdr3_nt: TGTGCCAGCAGGAAGGAGGGGCTACACACAGATACGCAGTATTTT
d_call: TRBD1; clone_size: .; v_call: TRBV5-1; j_call: TRBJ1-6; cdr3_aa: CASSSGTANSPLHF; cdr3_nt: TGCGCCAGCAGCTCCGGGACAGCGAATTCACCCCTCCACTTT
d_call: .; clone_size: once; v_call: TRBV7-9; j_call: TRBJ2-2; cdr3_aa: CASRRPIAGPGELFF; cdr3_nt: TGTGCCAGCAGAAGACCGATCGCAGGCCCCGGGGAGCTGTTTTTT
d_call: TRBD1; clone_size: .; v_call: TRBV5-1; j_call: TRBJ2-1; cdr3_aa: CASSQGATYNEQFF; cdr3_nt: TGCGCCAGCAGCCAGGGGGCTACCTACAATGAGCAGTTCTTC
d_call: .; clone_size: .; v_call: TRBV4-1; j_call: TRBJ1-2; cdr3_aa: CASRQTPRVGYTF; cdr3_nt: TGCGCCAGCAGACAAACACCCCGGGTGGGCTACACCTTC
d_call: .; clone_size: few; v_call: TRBV30; j_call: TRBJ1-2; cdr3_aa: CAWSSVGGGYGYTF; cdr3_nt: TGTGCCTGGAGTTCCGTTGGGGGGGGCTATGGCTACACCTTC
d_call: .; clone_size: .; v_call: TRBV5-4; j_call: TRBJ2-3; cdr3_aa: CASSNSGSTDTQYF; cdr3_nt: TGTGCCAGCAGCAATAGCGGAAGCACAGATACGCAGTATTTT
d_call: .; clone_size: .; v_call: TRBV6-6; j_call: TRBJ1-4; cdr3_aa: CASSPPGSGEFEKLFF; cdr3_nt: TGTGCCAGCAGTCCCCCTGGTTCAGGGGAGTTTGAAAAACTGTTTTTT
d_call: .; clone_size: .; v_call: TRBV5-6; j_call: TRBJ1-6; cdr3_aa: CASSFGLSYNSPLHF; cdr3_nt: TGTGCCAGCAGCTTCGGGTTATCCTATAATTCACCCCTCCACTTT
d_call: TRBD2; clone_size: .; v_call: TRBV9; j_call: TRBJ2-5; cdr3_aa: CASSSRTSGDQETQYF; cdr3_nt: TGTGCCAGCAGCTCTAGGACTAGCGGGGACCAAGAGACCCAGTACTTC
d_call: TRBD1; clone_size: .; v_call: TRBV23-1; j_call: TRBJ1-6; cdr3_aa: CASSQEEGTDLLPIPNSPLHF; cdr3_nt: TGCGCCAGCAGTCAAGAGGAAGGGACAGACCTTTTACCAATTCCTAATTCACCCCTCCACTTT
d_call: TRBD1; clone_size: .; v_call: TRBV7-8; j_call: TRBJ2-7; cdr3_aa: CASSFAAPGQGLYEQYF; cdr3_nt: TGTGCCAGCAGCTTTGCTGCGCCGGGACAGGGTTTATACGAGCAGTACTTC
d_call: TRBD1; clone_size: .; v_call: TRBV7-8; j_call: TRBJ1-5; cdr3_aa: CASSLEGAWNQPQHF; cdr3_nt: TGTGCCAGCAGCTTAGAGGGGGCCTGGAATCAGCCCCAGCATTTT
d_call: TRBD2; clone_size: .; v_call: TRBV6-5; j_call: TRBJ2-7; cdr3_aa: CASSWSGGPSYEQYF; cdr3_nt: TGTGCCAGCAGTTGGAGCGGGGGCCCTTCCTACGAGCAGTACTTC
d_call: TRBD1; clone_size: .; v_call: TRBV5-4; j_call: TRBJ2-3; cdr3_aa: CASSLGGAGGTPF; cdr3_nt: TGTGCCAGCAGCTTGGGGGGGGCAGGGGGCACCCCCTTT
d_call: TRBD1; clone_size: .; v_call: TRBV10-3; j_call: TRBJ1-1; cdr3_aa: CAISVSGGPATEAFF; cdr3_nt: TGTGCCATCAGTGTTTCAGGGGGGCCGGCCACTGAAGCTTTCTTT
d_call: .; clone_size: .; v_call: TRBV7-8; j_call: TRBJ2-2; cdr3_aa: CASSLSGSRGGELFF; cdr3_nt: TGTGCCAGCAGCCTCAGCGGTTCCCGTGGCGGGGAGCTGTTTTTT
d_call: .; clone_size: few; v_call: TRBV2; j_call: TRBJ1-2; cdr3_aa: CASSEVAAGYGYTF; cdr3_nt: TGTGCCAGCAGTGAAGTCGCCGCGGGCTATGGCTACACCTTC
d_call: TRBD1; clone_size: .; v_call: TRBV10-3; j_call: TRBJ1-2; cdr3_aa: CAISLGQDYGYTF; cdr3_nt: TGTGCCATCAGCCTCGGACAGGACTATGGCTACACCTTC
d_call: .; clone_size: .; v_call: TRBV20-1; j_call: TRBJ2-7; cdr3_aa: CSGTVSYEQYF; cdr3_nt: TGCAGTGGGACAGTCTCCTACGAGCAGTACTTC
d_call: .; clone_size: .; v_call: TRBV7-2; j_call: TRBJ1-6; cdr3_aa: CASSLGGSGSPLHF; cdr3_nt: TGTGCCAGCAGCTTAGGAGGGTCCGGGTCACCCCTCCACTTT
d_call: .; clone_size: .; v_call: TRBV29-1; j_call: TRBJ1-1; cdr3_aa: CSAWTENTEAFF; cdr3_nt: TGCAGCGCCTGGACAGAGAACACTGAAGCTTTCTTT
d_call: TRBD1; clone_size: .; v_call: TRBV5-1; j_call: TRBJ1-4; cdr3_aa: CASSSGQNNEKLFF; cdr3_nt: TGCGCCAGCAGCTCGGGACAGAATAATGAAAAACTGTTTTTT
d_call: TRBD1; clone_size: .; v_call: TRBV7-6; j_call: TRBJ2-5; cdr3_aa: CASSSWTGKGETQYF; cdr3_nt: TGTGCCAGCAGCTCGTGGACAGGGAAAGGCGAGACCCAGTACTTC
d_call: TRBD1; clone_size: .; v_call: TRBV7-9; j_call: TRBJ1-4; cdr3_aa: CASSLTGGTNEKLFF; cdr3_nt: TGTGCCAGCAGTCTCACAGGGGGGACTAATGAAAAACTGTTTTTT
d_call: TRBD1; clone_size: .; v_call: TRBV7-9; j_call: TRBJ1-5; cdr3_aa: CASSPGAGGRSDNQPQHF; cdr3_nt: TGTGCCAGCAGCCCCGGCGCAGGGGGCAGATCTGACAATCAGCCCCAGCATTTT
d_call: .; clone_size: .; v_call: TRBV5-1; j_call: TRBJ2-5; cdr3_aa: CASSGGAGSQGTQYF; cdr3_nt: TGCGCCAGCAGCGGCGGCGCAGGCTCTCAGGGGACCCAGTACTTC
d_call: TRBD1; clone_size: .; v_call: TRBV27; j_call: TRBJ2-5; cdr3_aa: CASSWTGNQETQYF; cdr3_nt: TGTGCCAGCAGTTGGACAGGGAACCAAGAGACCCAGTACTTC
d_call: TRBD2; clone_size: .; v_call: TRBV2; j_call: TRBJ2-3; cdr3_aa: CASRDSGGVRGTDTQYF; cdr3_nt: TGTGCCAGCCGAGATAGCGGGGGGGTCCGTGGCACAGATACGCAGTATTTT
d_call: TRBD1; clone_size: .; v_call: TRBV7-8; j_call: TRBJ1-2; cdr3_aa: CASSVSYRGLDYGYTF; cdr3_nt: TGTGCCAGCAGCGTCTCCTACAGGGGACTCGACTATGGCTACACCTTC
d_call: TRBD2; clone_size: .; v_call: TRBV15; j_call: TRBJ2-7; cdr3_aa: CATSRDGGREGVFEQYF; cdr3_nt: TGTGCCACCAGCAGAGATGGTGGCAGGGAGGGTGTGTTCGAGCAGTACTTC
d_call: .; clone_size: .; v_call: TRBV5-5; j_call: TRBJ2-5; cdr3_aa: CASSWASVYRETQYF; cdr3_nt: TGTGCCAGCAGCTGGGCTAGCGTGTATCGAGAGACCCAGTACTTC
d_call: TRBD1; clone_size: .; v_call: TRBV7-6; j_call: TRBJ1-3; cdr3_aa: CASSPGQGGSGNTIYF; cdr3_nt: TGTGCCAGCAGCCCAGGACAGGGCGGCTCTGGAAACACCATATATTTT
d_call: .; clone_size: .; v_call: TRBV10-1; j_call: TRBJ2-5; cdr3_aa: CASSGNGETQYF; cdr3_nt: TGCGCCAGCAGTGGAAACGGGGAGACCCAGTACTTC
d_call: .; clone_size: .; v_call: TRBV7-2; j_call: TRBJ1-2; cdr3_aa: CASSLESPRSGYTF; cdr3_nt: TGTGCCAGCAGCTTAGAGAGCCCCCGTAGTGGCTACACCTTC
d_call: TRBD2; clone_size: .; v_call: TRBV6-6; j_call: TRBJ2-7; cdr3_aa: CASNLAGRTYEQYF; cdr3_nt: TGTGCCAGCAACTTAGCGGGGAGGACCTACGAGCAGTACTTC
d_call: TRBD2; clone_size: .; v_call: TRBV5-1; j_call: TRBJ2-7; cdr3_aa: CASSLSGGAFYEQYF; cdr3_nt: TGCGCCAGCAGCCTTAGCGGGGGGGCCTTCTACGAGCAGTACTTC
d_call: .; clone_size: .; v_call: TRBV27; j_call: TRBJ1-2; cdr3_aa: CASSLSLGAGYTF; cdr3_nt: TGTGCCAGCAGTTTAAGTCTGGGAGCCGGCTACACCTTC
d_call: TRBD1; clone_size: .; v_call: TRBV10-3; j_call: TRBJ2-2; cdr3_aa: CAISPGTGGTGELFF; cdr3_nt: TGTGCCATCAGTCCCGGGACAGGGGGCACCGGGGAGCTGTTTTTT
d_call: .; clone_size: .; v_call: TRBV4-3; j_call: TRBJ2-7; cdr3_aa: CASSQDRVHEQYF; cdr3_nt: TGCGCCAGCAGCCAAGATCGTGTCCACGAGCAGTACTTC
d_call: TRBD1; clone_size: .; v_call: TRBV29-1; j_call: TRBJ1-3; cdr3_aa: CSGRGQGPNTIYF; cdr3_nt: TGCAGCGGCCGAGGACAGGGGCCAAACACCATATATTTT
d_call: .; clone_size: .; v_call: TRBV5-6; j_call: TRBJ1-5; cdr3_aa: CASSLRGHLGNQPQHF; cdr3_nt: TGTGCCAGCAGCTTGAGAGGACACCTGGGCAATCAGCCCCAGCATTTT
d_call: .; clone_size: once; v_call: TRBV29-1; j_call: TRBJ2-1; cdr3_aa: CSVDQGLIYNEQFF; cdr3_nt: TGCAGCGTTGACCAGGGACTGATATACAATGAGCAGTTCTTC
d_call: .; clone_size: .; v_call: TRBV9; j_call: TRBJ2-7; cdr3_aa: CASSVVLRDRAGEQYF; cdr3_nt: TGTGCCAGCAGCGTAGTACTACGGGACCGAGCGGGCGAGCAGTACTTC
d_call: TRBD1; clone_size: once; v_call: TRBV2; j_call: TRBJ2-5; cdr3_aa: CASLQGRETQYF; cdr3_nt: TGTGCCAGCTTACAGGGGCGAGAGACCCAGTACTTC